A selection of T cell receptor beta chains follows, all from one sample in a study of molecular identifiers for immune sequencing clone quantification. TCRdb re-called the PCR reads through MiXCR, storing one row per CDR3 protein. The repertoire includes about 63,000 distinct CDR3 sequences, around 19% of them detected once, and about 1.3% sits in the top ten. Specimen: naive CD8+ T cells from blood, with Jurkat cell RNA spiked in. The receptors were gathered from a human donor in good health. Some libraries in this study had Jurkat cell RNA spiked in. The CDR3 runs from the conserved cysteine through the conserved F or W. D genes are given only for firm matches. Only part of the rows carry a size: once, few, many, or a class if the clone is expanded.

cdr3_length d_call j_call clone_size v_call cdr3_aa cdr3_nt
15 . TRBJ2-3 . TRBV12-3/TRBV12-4 CASSFFSGITDTQYF TGTGCCAGCAGTTTTTTTAGTGGTATCACAGATACGCAGTATTTT
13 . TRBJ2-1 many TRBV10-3 CAISGEGGHEQFF TGTGCCATCAGCGGCGAAGGGGGGCATGAGCAGTTCTTC
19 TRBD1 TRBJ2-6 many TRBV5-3 CASSSSPGQVYSGANVLTF TGTGCCAGCAGCTCGTCACCGGGACAGGTGTACTCTGGGGCCAACGTCCTGACTTTC
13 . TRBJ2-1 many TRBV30 CACQKTPYNEQFF TGTGCCTGTCAGAAGACACCTTACAATGAGCAGTTCTTC
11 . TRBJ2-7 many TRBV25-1 CASSVAYEQYF TGTGCCAGCAGTGTGGCCTACGAGCAGTACTTC
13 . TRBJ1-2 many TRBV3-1 CASSPPDSYGYTF TGTGCCAGCAGCCCCCCGGACAGTTATGGCTACACCTTC
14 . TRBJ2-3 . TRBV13 CASSLGALKDTQYF TGTGCCAGCAGCTTAGGCGCCCTAAAAGATACGCAGTATTTT
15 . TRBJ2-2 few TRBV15 CATSTGVLSFGELFF TGTGCCACCAGCACAGGGGTTCTGTCTTTCGGGGAGCTGTTTTTT
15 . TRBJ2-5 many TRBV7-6 CASSLVAQYQETQYF TGTGCCAGCAGCTTAGTCGCCCAGTACCAAGAGACCCAGTACTTC
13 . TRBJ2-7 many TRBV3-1 CASSAGSAYEQYF TGTGCCAGCAGCGCTGGTTCCGCCTACGAGCAGTACTTC
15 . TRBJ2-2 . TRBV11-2 CASSLSQFNTGELFF TGTGCCAGCAGCTTATCGCAGTTTAACACCGGGGAGCTGTTTTTT
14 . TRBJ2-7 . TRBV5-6 CASSPDGQHYEQYF TGTGCCAGCAGCCCGGACGGACAACACTACGAGCAGTACTTC
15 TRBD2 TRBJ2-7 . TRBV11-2 CASSLGSGGAYEQYF TGTGCCAGCAGCTTAGGAAGCGGGGGGGCCTACGAGCAGTACTTC
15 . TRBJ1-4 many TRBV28 CASSPQPWAGEKLFF TGTGCCAGCAGTCCACAGCCTTGGGCAGGTGAAAAACTGTTTTTT
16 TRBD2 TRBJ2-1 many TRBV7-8 CASSSGLAGGSHEQFF TGTGCCAGCAGCTCGGGGCTAGCGGGAGGGTCCCATGAGCAGTTCTTC
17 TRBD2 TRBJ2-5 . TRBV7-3 CASSLKLAGGPRETQYF TGTGCCAGCAGCTTAAAACTAGCGGGAGGCCCAAGAGAAACCCAGTACTTC
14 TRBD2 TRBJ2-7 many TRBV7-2 CASSSSGTSYEQYF TGTGCCAGCAGCTCTAGCGGGACGTCGTACGAGCAGTACTTC
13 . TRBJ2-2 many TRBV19 CASSMVRTGELFF TGTGCCAGTAGTATGGTCCGCACCGGGGAGCTGTTTTTT
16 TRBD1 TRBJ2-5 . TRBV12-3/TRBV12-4 CASSLAPGQGGETQYF TGTGCCAGCAGTTTGGCCCCGGGACAGGGGGGAGAGACCCAGTACTTC
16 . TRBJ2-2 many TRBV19 CASRLRGYLNTGELFF TGTGCCAGTAGATTGAGGGGCTACCTGAACACCGGGGAGCTGTTTTTT
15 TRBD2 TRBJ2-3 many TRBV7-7 CASSQTSGSLDTQYF TGTGCCAGCAGCCAGACTAGCGGGAGCCTAGATACGCAGTATTTT
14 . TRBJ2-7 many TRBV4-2 CASSQERREDEQYF TGTGCCAGCAGCCAAGAACGGAGGGAGGACGAGCAGTACTTC
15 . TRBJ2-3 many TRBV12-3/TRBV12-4 CASSTRPVLPDTQYF TGTGCCAGCAGTACGCGACCGGTCCTGCCGGATACGCAGTATTTT
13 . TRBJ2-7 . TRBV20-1 CSADSTDFYEQYF TGCAGTGCTGATTCGACAGACTTCTACGAGCAGTACTTC
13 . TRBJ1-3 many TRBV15 CATSGGSGNTIYF TGTGCCACCAGCGGGGGCTCTGGAAACACCATATATTTT